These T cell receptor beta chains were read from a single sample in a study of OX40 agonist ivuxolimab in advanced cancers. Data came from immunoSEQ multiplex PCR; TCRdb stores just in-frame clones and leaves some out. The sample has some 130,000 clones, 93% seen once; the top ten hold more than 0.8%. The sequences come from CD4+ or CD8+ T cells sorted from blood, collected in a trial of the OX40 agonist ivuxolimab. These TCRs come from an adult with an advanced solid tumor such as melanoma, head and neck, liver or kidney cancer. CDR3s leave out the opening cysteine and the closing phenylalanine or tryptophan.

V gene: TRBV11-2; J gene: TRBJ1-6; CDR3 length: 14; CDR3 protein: ASSAPGTMYNSPLH
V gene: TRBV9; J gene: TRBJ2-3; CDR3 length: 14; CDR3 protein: ASSATVRGGTDTQY
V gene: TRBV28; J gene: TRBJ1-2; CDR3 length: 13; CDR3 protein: ASSLGGQFGDGYT
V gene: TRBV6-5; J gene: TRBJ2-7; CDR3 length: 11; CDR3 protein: ASRPTGVYEQY
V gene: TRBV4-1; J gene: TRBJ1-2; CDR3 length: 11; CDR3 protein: ASSQGYGEGYT
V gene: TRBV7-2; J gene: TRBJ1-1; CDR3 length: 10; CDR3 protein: ASSYHPGEAF
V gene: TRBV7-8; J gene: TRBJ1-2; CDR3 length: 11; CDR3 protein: ASSLRTGEGYT
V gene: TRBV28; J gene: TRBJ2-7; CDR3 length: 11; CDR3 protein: ASSLYPPREQY
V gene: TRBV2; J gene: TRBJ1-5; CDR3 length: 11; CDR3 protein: ASSDPGNQPQH
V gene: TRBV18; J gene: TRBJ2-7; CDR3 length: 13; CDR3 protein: ASSPGTGGNYEQY
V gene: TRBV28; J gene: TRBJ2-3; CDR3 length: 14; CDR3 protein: ASPPAGGRGTDTQY
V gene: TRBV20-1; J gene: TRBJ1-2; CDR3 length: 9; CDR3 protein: SVAGGVGYT
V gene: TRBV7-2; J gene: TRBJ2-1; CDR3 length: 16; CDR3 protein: ASSTLPSGALLYNEQF
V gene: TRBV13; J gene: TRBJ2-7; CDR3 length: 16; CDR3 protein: ASSLRIPSRQATYEQY
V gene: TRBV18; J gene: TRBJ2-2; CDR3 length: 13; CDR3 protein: ASSPQQGADGELF
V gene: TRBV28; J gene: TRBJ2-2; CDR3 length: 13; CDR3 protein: ASSPPRANTGELF
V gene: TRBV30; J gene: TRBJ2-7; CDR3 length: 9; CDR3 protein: AWSVHLAEY
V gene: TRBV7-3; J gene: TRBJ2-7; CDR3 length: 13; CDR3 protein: ASSRLAGGPGEQY
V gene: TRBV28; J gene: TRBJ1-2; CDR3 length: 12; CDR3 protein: ASTWATGYYGYT
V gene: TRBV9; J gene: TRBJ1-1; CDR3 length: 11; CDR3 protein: ASSVGPGTEAF
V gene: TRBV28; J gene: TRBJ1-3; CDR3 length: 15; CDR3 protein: ASSFFPGQGTGNTIY
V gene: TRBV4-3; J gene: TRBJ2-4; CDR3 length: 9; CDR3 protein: ASSQESRQY
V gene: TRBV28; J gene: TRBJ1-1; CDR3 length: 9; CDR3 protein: ASSADTEAF
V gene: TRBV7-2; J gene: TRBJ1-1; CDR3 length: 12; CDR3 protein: ASSSQGSLTEAF
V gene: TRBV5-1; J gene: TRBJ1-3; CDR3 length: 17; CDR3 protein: ASSSRTDGSPSVGNTIY
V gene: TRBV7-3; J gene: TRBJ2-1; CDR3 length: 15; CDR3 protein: ASSLIGSGPPNNEQF
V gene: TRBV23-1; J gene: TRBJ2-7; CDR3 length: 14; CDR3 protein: ASSQTRGGHSYEQY
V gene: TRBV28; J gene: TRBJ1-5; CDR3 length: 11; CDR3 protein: ASKPSSNQPQH
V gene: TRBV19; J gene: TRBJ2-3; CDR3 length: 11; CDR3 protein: ASVSDSTDTQY